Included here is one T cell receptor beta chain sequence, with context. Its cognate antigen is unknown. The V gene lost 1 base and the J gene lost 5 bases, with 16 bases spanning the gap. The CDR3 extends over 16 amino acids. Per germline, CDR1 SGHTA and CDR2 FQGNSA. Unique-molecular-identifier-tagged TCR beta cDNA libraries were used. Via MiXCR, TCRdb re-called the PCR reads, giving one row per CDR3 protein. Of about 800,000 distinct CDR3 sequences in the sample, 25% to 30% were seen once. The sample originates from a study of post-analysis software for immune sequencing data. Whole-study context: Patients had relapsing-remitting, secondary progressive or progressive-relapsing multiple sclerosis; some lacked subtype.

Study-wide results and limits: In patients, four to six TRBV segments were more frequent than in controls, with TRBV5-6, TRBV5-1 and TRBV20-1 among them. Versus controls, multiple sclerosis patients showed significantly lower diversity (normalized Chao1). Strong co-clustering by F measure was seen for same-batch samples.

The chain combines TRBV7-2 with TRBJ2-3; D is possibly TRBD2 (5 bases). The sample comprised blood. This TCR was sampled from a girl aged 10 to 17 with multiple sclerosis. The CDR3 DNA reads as TGTGCCAGCAGCTTAGTGGCTTTGAGAGAGGGAGATACGCAGTATTTT. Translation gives CASSLVALREGDTQYF.